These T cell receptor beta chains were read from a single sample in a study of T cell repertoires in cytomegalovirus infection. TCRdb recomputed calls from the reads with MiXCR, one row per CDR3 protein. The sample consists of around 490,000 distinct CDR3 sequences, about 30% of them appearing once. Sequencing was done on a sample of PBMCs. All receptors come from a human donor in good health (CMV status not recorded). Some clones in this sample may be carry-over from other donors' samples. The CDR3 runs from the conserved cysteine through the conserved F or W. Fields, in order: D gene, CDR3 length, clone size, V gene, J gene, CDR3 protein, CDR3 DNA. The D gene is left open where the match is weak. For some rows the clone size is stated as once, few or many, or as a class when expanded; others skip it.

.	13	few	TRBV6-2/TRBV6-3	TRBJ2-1	CASSYSRRAGLFF	TGTGCCAGCAGTTACTCGCGAAGGGCGGGTCTGTTCTTC
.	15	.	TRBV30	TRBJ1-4	CAWRPLRGYDEKLFF	TGTGCCTGGAGACCCTTACGGGGGTATGATGAAAAACTGTTTTTT
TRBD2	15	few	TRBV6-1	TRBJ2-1	CASRQLAGGPYEQFF	TGTGCCAGCAGACAACTAGCGGGAGGGCCGTATGAGCAGTTCTTC
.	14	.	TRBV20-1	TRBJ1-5	CSARRGDSNQPQHF	TGCAGTGCTCGGCGGGGGGATAGCAATCAGCCCCAGCATTTT
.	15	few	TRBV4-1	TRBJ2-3	CASSQDLLGADTQYF	TGCGCCAGCAGCCAAGATTTGTTAGGCGCAGATACGCAGTATTTT
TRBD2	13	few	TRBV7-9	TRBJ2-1	CASSLILAGGRFF	TGTGCCAGCAGCCTGATACTAGCGGGAGGGCGGTTCTTC
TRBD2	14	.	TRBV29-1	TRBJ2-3	CSAWGLAGQVTQYF	TGCAGCGCTTGGGGACTAGCGGGACAAGTTACGCAGTATTTT
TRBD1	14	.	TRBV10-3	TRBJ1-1	CAIRGTDQNTEAFF	TGTGCCATCAGGGGGACAGACCAGAACACTGAAGCTTTCTTT
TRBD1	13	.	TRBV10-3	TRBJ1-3	CAITDRGGNTIYF	TGTGCCATTACGGACAGGGGCGGAAACACCATATATTTT
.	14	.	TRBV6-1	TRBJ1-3	CASSEDFWENTIYF	TGTGCCAGCAGTGAAGACTTTTGGGAGAACACCATATATTTT
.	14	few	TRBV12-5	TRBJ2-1	CASGLSRAGNEQFF	TGTGCTAGTGGTTTGTCCAGGGCGGGAAATGAGCAGTTCTTC
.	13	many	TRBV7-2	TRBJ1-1	CASSADRNTEAFF	TGTGCCAGCAGCGCGGACAGGAACACTGAAGCTTTCTTT
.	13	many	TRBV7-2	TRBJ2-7	CASSFVTPYEQYF	TGTGCCAGCAGCTTTGTAACTCCCTACGAGCAGTACTTC